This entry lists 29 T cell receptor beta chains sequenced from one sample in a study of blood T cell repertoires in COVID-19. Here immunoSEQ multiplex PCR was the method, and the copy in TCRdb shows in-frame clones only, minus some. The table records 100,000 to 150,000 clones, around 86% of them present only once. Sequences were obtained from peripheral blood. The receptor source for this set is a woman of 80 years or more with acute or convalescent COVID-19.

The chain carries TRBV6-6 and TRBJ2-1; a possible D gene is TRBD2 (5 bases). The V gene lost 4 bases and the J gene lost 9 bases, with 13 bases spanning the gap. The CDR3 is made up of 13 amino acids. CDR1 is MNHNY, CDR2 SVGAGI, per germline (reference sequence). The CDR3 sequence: CASSFPRGSEQFF. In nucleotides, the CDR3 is TGTGCCAGCAGTTTCCCTCGAGGGAGTGAGCAGTTCTTC.

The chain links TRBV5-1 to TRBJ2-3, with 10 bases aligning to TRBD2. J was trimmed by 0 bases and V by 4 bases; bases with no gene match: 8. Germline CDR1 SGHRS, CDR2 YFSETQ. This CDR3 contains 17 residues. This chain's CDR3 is CASSLGSGGVSTDTQYF. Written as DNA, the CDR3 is TGCGCCAGCAGCCTTGGGAGCGGGGGGGTAAGCACAGATACGCAGTATTTT.

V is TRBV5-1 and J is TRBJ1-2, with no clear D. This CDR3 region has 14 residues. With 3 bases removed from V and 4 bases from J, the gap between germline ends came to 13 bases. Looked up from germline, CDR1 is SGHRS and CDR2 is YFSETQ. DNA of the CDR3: TGCGCCAGCAGCTCTGATGACGGGTCCTATGGCTACACCTTC. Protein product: CASSSDDGSYGYTF.

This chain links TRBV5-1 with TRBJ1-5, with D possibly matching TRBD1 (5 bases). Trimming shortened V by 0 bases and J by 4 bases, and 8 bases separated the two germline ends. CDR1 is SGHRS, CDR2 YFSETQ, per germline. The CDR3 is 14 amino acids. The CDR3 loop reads CASSLGQLNQPQHF. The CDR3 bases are TGCGCCAGCAGCTTGGGACAGCTAAATCAGCCCCAGCATTTT.

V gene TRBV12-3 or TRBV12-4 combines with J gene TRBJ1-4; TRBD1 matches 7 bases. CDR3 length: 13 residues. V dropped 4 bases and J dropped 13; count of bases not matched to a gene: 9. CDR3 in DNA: TGTGCCAGCAGTTATGGGGTGACAGGGTCACTGTTTTTT. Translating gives CASSYGVTGSLFF.

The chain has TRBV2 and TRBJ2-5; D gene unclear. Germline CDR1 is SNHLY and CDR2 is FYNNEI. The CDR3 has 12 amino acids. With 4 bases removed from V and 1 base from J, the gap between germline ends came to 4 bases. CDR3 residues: CASSVGQETQYF. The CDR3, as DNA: TGTGCCAGCAGTGTCGGCCAAGAGACCCAGTACTTC.

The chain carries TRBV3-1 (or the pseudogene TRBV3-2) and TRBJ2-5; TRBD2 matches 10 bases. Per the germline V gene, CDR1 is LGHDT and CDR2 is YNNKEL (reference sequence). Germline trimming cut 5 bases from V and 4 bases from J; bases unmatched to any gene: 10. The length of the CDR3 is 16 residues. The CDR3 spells CASSWWRASGGETQYF. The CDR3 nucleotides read TGTGCCAGCAGCTGGTGGAGAGCTAGCGGGGGAGAGACCCAGTACTTC.

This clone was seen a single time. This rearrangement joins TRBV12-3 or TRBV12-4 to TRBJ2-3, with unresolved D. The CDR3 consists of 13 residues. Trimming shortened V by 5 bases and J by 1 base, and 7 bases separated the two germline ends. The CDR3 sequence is CASSPPGTDTQYF. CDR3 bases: TGTGCCAGCAGTCCTCCGGGCACAGATACGCAGTATTTT.

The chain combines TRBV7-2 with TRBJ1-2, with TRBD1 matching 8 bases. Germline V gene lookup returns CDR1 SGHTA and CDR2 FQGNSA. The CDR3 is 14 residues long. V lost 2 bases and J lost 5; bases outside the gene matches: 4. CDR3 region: CASSLPGQVYGYTF. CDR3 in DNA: TGTGCCAGCAGCTTACCGGGACAGGTATATGGCTACACCTTC.

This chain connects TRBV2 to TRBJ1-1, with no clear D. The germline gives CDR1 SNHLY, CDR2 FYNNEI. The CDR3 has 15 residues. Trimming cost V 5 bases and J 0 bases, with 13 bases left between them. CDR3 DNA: TGTGCCAGCAGTAGCGACGGCCGTATGAACACTGAAGCTTTCTTT. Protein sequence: CASSSDGRMNTEAFF.

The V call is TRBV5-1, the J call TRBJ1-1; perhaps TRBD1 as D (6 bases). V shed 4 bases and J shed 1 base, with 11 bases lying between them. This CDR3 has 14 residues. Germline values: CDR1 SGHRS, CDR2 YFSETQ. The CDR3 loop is CASSPGHPNTEAFF. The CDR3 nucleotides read TGCGCCAGCAGCCCGGGACACCCGAACACTGAAGCTTTCTTT.

The DNA of the CDR3 is TGTGCCAGCAGCCCGGGGGGCGCAAAGACTGAAGCTTTCTTT. Translating it yields CASSPGGAKTEAFF. The genes are TRBV11-2 and TRBJ1-1, with D possibly TRBD1 on 6 matching bases. There are 14 residues in the CDR3. Between the trimmed V and J ends, which lost 5 bases and 5 bases, there was a span of 15 bases. Germline-derived CDR1 and CDR2 are SGHAT and FQNNGV.

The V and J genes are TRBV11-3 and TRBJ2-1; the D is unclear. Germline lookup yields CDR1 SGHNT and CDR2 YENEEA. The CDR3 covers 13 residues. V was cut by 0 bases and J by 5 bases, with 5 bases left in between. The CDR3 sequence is CASSLEQHNEQFF. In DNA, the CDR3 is TGTGCCAGCAGCTTAGAACAGCACAATGAGCAGTTCTTC.

CDR3: CASSQDREYTGELFF. The CDR3 DNA reads TGTGCCAGCAGCCAAGATCGAGAGTACACCGGGGAGCTGTTTTTT. This sequence joins TRBV14 and TRBJ2-2; no clear D gene. This CDR3 has 15 residues. In germline, CDR1 is SGHDN, CDR2 FVKESK. V was cut by 0 bases and J by 3 bases, with 8 bases left in between. The variable domain in full, completed from reference TRBV14 and TRBJ2-2, reads EAGVTQFPSHSVIEKGQTVTLRCDPISGHDNLYWYRRVMGKEIKFLLHFVKESKQDESGMPNNRFLAERTGGTYSTLKVQPAELEDSGVYFCASSQDREYTGELFFGEGSRLTVL.

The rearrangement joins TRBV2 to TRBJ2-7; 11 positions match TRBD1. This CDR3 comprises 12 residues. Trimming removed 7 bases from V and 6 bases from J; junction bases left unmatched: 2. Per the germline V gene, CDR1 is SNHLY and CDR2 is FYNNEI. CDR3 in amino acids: CASKDRGPEQYV. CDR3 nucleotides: TGTGCCAGCAAGGACAGGGGGCCCGAGCAGTACGTC.

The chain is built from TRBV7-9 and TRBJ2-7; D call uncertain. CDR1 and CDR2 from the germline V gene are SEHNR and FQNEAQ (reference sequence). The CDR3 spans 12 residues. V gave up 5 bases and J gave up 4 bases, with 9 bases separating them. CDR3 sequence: CASSRNQYEQYV. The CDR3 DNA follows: TGTGCCAGCAGCCGAAATCAGTACGAGCAGTACGTC.

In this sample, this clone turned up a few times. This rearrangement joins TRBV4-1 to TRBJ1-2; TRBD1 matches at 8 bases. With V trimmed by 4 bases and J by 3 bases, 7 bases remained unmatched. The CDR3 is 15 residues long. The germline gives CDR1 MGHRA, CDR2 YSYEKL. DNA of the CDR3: TGCGCCAGCAGCCGGACAGGGACAAGCGACTATGGCTACACCTTC. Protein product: CASSRTGTSDYGYTF.

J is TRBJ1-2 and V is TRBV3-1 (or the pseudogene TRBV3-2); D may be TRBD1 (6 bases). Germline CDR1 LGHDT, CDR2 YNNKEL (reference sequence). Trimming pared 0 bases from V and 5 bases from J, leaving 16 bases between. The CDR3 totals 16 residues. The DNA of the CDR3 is TGTGCCAGCAGCCAAGATTCTCGGGGGGCCGGTTATGGCTACACCTTC. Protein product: CASSQDSRGAGYGYTF.

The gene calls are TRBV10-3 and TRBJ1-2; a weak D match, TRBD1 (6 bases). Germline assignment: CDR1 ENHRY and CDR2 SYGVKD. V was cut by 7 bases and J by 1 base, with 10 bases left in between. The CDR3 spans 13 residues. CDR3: CAIKDRINYGYTF. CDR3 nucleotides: TGTGCCATCAAGGACAGAATTAACTATGGCTACACCTTC.

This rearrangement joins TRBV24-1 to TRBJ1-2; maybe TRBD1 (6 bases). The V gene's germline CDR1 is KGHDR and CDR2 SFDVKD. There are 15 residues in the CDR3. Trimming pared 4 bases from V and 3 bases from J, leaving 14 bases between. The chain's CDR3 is CATSDLGTFDYGYTF. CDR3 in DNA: TGTGCCACCAGTGACCTAGGGACATTCGACTATGGCTACACCTTC.

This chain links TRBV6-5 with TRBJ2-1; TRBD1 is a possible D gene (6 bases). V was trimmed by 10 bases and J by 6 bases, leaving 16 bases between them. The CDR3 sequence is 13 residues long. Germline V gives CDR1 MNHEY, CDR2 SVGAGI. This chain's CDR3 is CATQGPGGNEQFF. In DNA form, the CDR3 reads TGTGCCACCCAGGGGCCAGGAGGCAATGAGCAGTTCTTC.

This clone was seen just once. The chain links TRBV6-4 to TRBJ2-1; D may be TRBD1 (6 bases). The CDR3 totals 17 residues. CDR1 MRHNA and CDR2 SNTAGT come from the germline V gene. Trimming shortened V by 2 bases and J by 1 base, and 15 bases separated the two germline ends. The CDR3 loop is CASSDPLQGHSYNEQFF. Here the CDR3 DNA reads TGTGCCAGCAGTGACCCCCTACAGGGACATTCCTACAATGAGCAGTTCTTC.

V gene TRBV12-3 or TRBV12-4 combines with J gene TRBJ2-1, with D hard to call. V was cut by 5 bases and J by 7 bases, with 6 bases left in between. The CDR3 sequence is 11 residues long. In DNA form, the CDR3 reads TGTGCCAGCAGTCCCTTAAATGAGCAGTTCTTC. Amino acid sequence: CASSPLNEQFF.

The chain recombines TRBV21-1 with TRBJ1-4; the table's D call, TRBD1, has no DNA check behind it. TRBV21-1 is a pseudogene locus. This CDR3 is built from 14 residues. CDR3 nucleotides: TGTGCCAGCAGCAGCCCTCCTAGAAAGGGACAGGGACCTTTT. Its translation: CASSSPPRKGQGPF.

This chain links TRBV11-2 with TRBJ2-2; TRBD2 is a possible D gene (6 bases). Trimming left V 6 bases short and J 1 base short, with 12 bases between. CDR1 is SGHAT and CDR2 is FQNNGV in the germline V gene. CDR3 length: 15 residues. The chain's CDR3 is CASRVWGVNTGELFF. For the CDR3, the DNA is TGTGCCAGCAGAGTCTGGGGGGTGAACACCGGGGAGCTGTTTTTT. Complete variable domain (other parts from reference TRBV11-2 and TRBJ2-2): EAGVAQSPRYKIIEKRQSVAFWCNPISGHATLYWYQQILGQGPKLLIQFQNNGVVDDSQLPKDRFSAERLKGVDSTLKIQPAKLEDSAVYLCASRVWGVNTGELFFGEGSRLTVL.

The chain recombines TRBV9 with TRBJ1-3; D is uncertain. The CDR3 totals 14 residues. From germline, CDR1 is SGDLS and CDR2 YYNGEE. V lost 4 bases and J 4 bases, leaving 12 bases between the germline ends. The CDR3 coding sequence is TGTGCCAGCAGCCCCCACCCAGAAGGAAACACCATATATTTT. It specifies CASSPHPEGNTIYF.

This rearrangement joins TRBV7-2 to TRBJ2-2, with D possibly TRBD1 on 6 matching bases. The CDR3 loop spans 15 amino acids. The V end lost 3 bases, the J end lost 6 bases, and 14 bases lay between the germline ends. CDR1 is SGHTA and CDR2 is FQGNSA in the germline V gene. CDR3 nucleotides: TGTGCCAGCAGCTTTGTTACAGGGCTGGCCGGGGAGCTGTTTTTT. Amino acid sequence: CASSFVTGLAGELFF.

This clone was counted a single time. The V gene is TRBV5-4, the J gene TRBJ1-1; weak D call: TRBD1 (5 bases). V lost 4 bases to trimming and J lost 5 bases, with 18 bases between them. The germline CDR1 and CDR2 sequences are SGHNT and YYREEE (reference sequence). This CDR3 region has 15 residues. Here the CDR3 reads CASSLGGSGRTEAFF. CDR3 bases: TGTGCCAGCAGCCTCGGGGGGTCGGGTCGGACTGAAGCTTTCTTT.

The CDR3 DNA reads as TGTGCCAGCTCCGTGGACACCCTGCGCGAGCAGTACGTC. The encoded protein is CASSVDTLREQYV. The V gene is TRBV18, the J gene TRBJ2-7; D perhaps matches TRBD1 (5 bases). V dropped 6 bases and J dropped 6 bases, with 15 bases sitting between them. In germline, CDR1 is KGHSH, CDR2 LQKENI. This CDR3 comprises 13 residues.